This T cell receptor beta chain was found in a study of shared clonotypes between healthy human individuals. It was at deep level that the assay was run. Data came from immunoSEQ multiplex PCR; TCRdb stores just in-frame clones and leaves some out. Among roughly 2.6 million clones listed, around nine tenths were seen once. General study results and limits: Few donors limited the genetic and exposure-history diversity represented.

Concerning this clone itself: Its antigen remains unidentified.

The CDR3 loop spans 15 amino acids. Trimming cost V 1 base and J 1 base; bases outside gene matches: 2. The V gene's germline CDR1 is LNHDA and CDR2 SQIVND (reference sequence). The sequencing input was naive CD4+ T cells sorted from blood. Subset denoted: CD45RA+ positively selected. The clonotype comes from a man younger than 35 in good health. The genes are TRBV19 and TRBJ2-3; 7 positions match TRBD1. In DNA form, the CDR3 reads TGTGCCAGTAGTATAGTAACAGGGGGCACAGATACGCAGTATTTT. Its protein product is CASSIVTGGTDTQYF.